The sequence of this T cell receptor beta chain was determined in a study of CD8+ T cells in alopecia areata. cDNA reverse transcribed from extracted RNA served as the sequencing template. Sequencing used immunoSEQ multiplex PCR; TCRdb keeps in-frame clones, though not all of them. Of nearly 110,000 clones in the sample, 84% are singletons; the top ten hold over 20%. The treatment: oral pan-JAK inhibitor, 5-10 mg twice daily. The receptor was derived from a human donor with alopecia areata. The specimen comprised CD8+ T cells sorted from blood, sampled at week 24, from a patient treated with tofacitinib.

The CDR3 bases are TGTGCCAGCAGTTTATCCCTCTACACAGATACGCAGTATTTT. Translating gives CASSLSLYTDTQYF. The chain joins TRBV27 to TRBJ2-3; D is unclear. In germline, CDR1 is MNHEY, CDR2 SMNVEV (reference sequence). The germline V and J ends were trimmed by 0 bases and 2 bases, with 6 bases remaining between them. The CDR3 totals 14 residues.